A selection of T cell receptor beta chains follows, all from one sample in a study of CD4 T cells in relation to SARS-CoV-2 and coronaviruses. Antigens of these TCRs are unknown. The method was immunoSEQ multiplex PCR; TCRdb's version includes in-frame clones alone and lacks a portion of them. The sample lists under 20,000 clones, just over 75% occurring once. The sample was CD4+ T cells from PBMCs, cultured in vitro. These receptors were collected from a human donor in good health. Each CDR3 is given with its conserved first and last residue. Each record gives: J gene, D gene, clone size, V gene, CDR3 DNA, CDR3 protein. D genes are given only for firm matches. Clone size is given for some rows only: seen once, a few or many times, or a class if the clone is expanded.

>TRBJ2-1|TRBD2|.|TRBV18
TGTGCCAGCTCACCGTCTGAGGCGGGAGGGCGGAGTGAGCAGTTCTTC
CASSPSEAGGRSEQFF
>TRBJ1-1|TRBD1|.|TRBV5-1
TGCGCCAGCCGAACCGACAGGGGGCGCACTGAAGCTTTCTTT
CASRTDRGRTEAFF
>TRBJ1-3|TRBD1|.|TRBV28
TGTGCCAGCAGTTTGGGACAGGGGCTGAGGGCTGGAAACACCATATATTTT
CASSLGQGLRAGNTIYF
>TRBJ2-1|TRBD2|.|TRBV6-1
TGTGCCAGCAGTGAATTGCTAGCGGGAGTAGGTGAGCAGTTCTTC
CASSELLAGVGEQFF
>TRBJ1-4|.|once|TRBV29-1
TGCAGCGTTGTCGGCAGGGCGGATGAAAAACTGTTTTTT
CSVVGRADEKLFF
>TRBJ2-5|.|.|TRBV7-7
TGTGCCAGCAGCTGGAGGAGGGGCGGTCAAGAGACCCAGTACTTC
CASSWRRGGQETQYF
>TRBJ1-2|.|.|TRBV2
TGTGCCAGCAGCGTTGTGTCAGGCCGATATGGCTACACCTTC
CASSVVSGRYGYTF
>TRBJ2-1|.|.|TRBV24-1
TGTGCCACCAGTTCTATAATAACGCAGTTCTTC
CATSSIITQFF
>TRBJ2-3|TRBD2|.|TRBV2
TGTGCCAGCAGACCAGGACTAGCGGGGGGGTGGACAGATACGCAGTATTTT
CASRPGLAGGWTDTQYF
>TRBJ2-7|.|few|TRBV6-2/TRBV6-3
TGTGCCAGCAGTTACTCGTTCGGGGGGCCCTACGAGCAGTACTTC
CASSYSFGGPYEQYF
>TRBJ1-3|.|.|TRBV11-2
TGTGCCAGCAGCGACAATGGAAACACCATATATTTT
CASSDNGNTIYF
>TRBJ2-2|.|.|TRBV6-5
TGTGCCAGCAGTTGGCCGGACAGAGACACCGGGGAGCTGTTTTTT
CASSWPDRDTGELFF
>TRBJ2-1|TRBD1|.|TRBV5-1
TGCGCCAGCAGCTTGTATGGACAGGGGGACAATGAGCAGTTCTTC
CASSLYGQGDNEQFF
>TRBJ2-2|.|.|TRBV7-9
TGTGCCAGCAGCTTATATTCTTCGCGGAACCAAGGCGGAGGGGGGGAGCTGTTTTTT
CASSLYSSRNQGGGGELFF
>TRBJ2-3|TRBD2|.|TRBV7-9
TGTGCCAGCAGCCTCGAGCGGGGGGGCGAGACAGATACGCAGTATTTT
CASSLERGGETDTQYF
>TRBJ1-4|.|few|TRBV5-1
TGCGCCAGCAGCTTTGGTGAGGCCTACTTTAATGAAAAACTGTTTTTT
CASSFGEAYFNEKLFF
>TRBJ2-1|.|.|TRBV18
TGTGCCAGCTCACCAAACGGGGTCTACAATGAGCAGTTCTTC
CASSPNGVYNEQFF
>TRBJ1-2|.|.|TRBV30
TGTGCCTGGAGTACAGGGAATGGAGGTTCCCTCTATGGCTACACCTTC
CAWSTGNGGSLYGYTF
>TRBJ1-5|.|.|TRBV6-1
TGTGCCAGCAGTGATTATGCGGGGCTTTGGAGCAATCAGCCCCAGCATTTT
CASSDYAGLWSNQPQHF
>TRBJ2-7|.|.|TRBV5-1
TGCGCCAGCTCCCCCGGCCGGGGGCAAGACGAGCAGTACTTC
CASSPGRGQDEQYF
>TRBJ2-5|TRBD1|once|TRBV9
TGTGCCAGCAGCGTAGGACCTAGACCCGGGACAGGGGCTCAAGAGACCCAGTACTTC
CASSVGPRPGTGAQETQYF
>TRBJ2-3|TRBD2|.|TRBV4-2
TGTGCCAGCAGCCAAGATTTGGGACTAGCGGGGCGGCTATACTACACAGATACGCAGTATTTT
CASSQDLGLAGRLYYTDTQYF
>TRBJ2-7|TRBD2|once|TRBV5-6
TGTGCCAGCAGCTTGAGTCTAGCGGGAGTCCACGAGCAGTACTTC
CASSLSLAGVHEQYF
>TRBJ2-7|.|.|TRBV3-1/TRBV3-2
TGTGCCAGCAGCCAAGGCTCATACGAGCAGTACTTC
CASSQGSYEQYF
>TRBJ2-5|.|.|TRBV28
TGTGCCAGCAGTGTCATTACAGTTCGCGGGACCCAGTACTTC
CASSVITVRGTQYF
>TRBJ2-1|.|.|TRBV19
TGTGCCAGTAGTATAGGCCCAGTCAATGAGCAGTTCTTC
CASSIGPVNEQFF
>TRBJ1-4|TRBD1|few|TRBV6-2/TRBV6-3
TGTGCCAGCAGTTACACCCACGGACAGGAGAATAATGAAAAACTGTTTTTT
CASSYTHGQENNEKLFF
>TRBJ2-5|.|.|TRBV6-6
TGTGCCAGCCGGGGCCCCGACAGACCGGAGACCCAGTACTTC
CASRGPDRPETQYF
>TRBJ1-4|TRBD1|once|TRBV29-1
TGCAGCGCTCGGGACAGGATCGGAGAAAAACTGTTTTTT
CSARDRIGEKLFF
>TRBJ1-2|TRBD1|.|TRBV12-3/TRBV12-4
TGTGCCAGCAGCCTGGGACAGGGGTTTGGCTACACCTTC
CASSLGQGFGYTF
>TRBJ2-5|TRBD1|.|TRBV18
TGTGCCAGCTCGAGGCGGACAGGGGGGGAGACCCAGTACTTC
CASSRRTGGETQYF
>TRBJ1-2|.|.|TRBV29-1
TGCAGCGTTGACGGGGACCTAAACTATGGCTACACCTTC
CSVDGDLNYGYTF
>TRBJ2-7|.|.|TRBV21-1
TGTGCCAGCAGCAAAACCGATTACAGGGGGGAAAACGAGCAGTACTTC
CASSKTDYRGENEQYF
>TRBJ2-7|TRBD1|.|TRBV5-5
TGTGCCAGCGGATTCGGGACAGGGGGCTACGAGCAGTACTTC
CASGFGTGGYEQYF
>TRBJ1-1|.|.|TRBV19
TGTGCCAGTAGTAACACCCTCGGGACTGAAGCTTTCTTT
CASSNTLGTEAFF
>TRBJ2-7|.|.|TRBV11-2
TGTGCCAGCAGCCCCGTCGGGCTCCCCTACGAGCAGTACTTC
CASSPVGLPYEQYF
>TRBJ2-7|TRBD1|.|TRBV7-2
TGTGCCAGCAGCGTTAGGACAGGGGGCGCGTCCGAGCAGTACTTC
CASSVRTGGASEQYF
>TRBJ2-5|.|.|TRBV5-1
TGCGCCAGCAGCGGCCGGGGATTTCCAGGGGAGACCCAGTACTTC
CASSGRGFPGETQYF
>TRBJ2-1|TRBD2|few|TRBV9
TGTGCCAGCAGCGTAGAGACTAGCGGGGCTCAGTTCTTC
CASSVETSGAQFF
>TRBJ2-4|TRBD1|.|TRBV30
TGTGCCTGGCAAACGGGACAGGCTATAAACATTCAGTACTTC
CAWQTGQAINIQYF
>TRBJ2-3|TRBD1|.|TRBV2
TGTGCCAGCAGTCGGACAGGGACAGACACAGATACGCAGTATTTT
CASSRTGTDTDTQYF
>TRBJ1-2|.|.|TRBV7-3
TGTGCCAGCAGCTTAGGGGGGGACTTGAGTGGCTACACCTTC
CASSLGGDLSGYTF
>TRBJ1-1|.|few|TRBV7-6
TGTGCCAGCACCCTAGGTGGGGGGGCAGCAGCTTTCTTT
CASTLGGGAAAFF
>TRBJ2-5|.|.|TRBV18
TGTGCCAGCTCACCACCGAGCAGGGAAGAGACCCAGTACTTC
CASSPPSREETQYF
>TRBJ2-5|TRBD2|once|TRBV3-1/TRBV3-2
TGTGCCAGCCTCTGGCGGGAGGCCGGCGGGATGCAGTACTTC
CASLWREAGGMQYF
>TRBJ2-1|TRBD2|.|TRBV29-1
TGCAGCGTCGAATTGGAGACTAGCGGGTACTGGGATGAGCAGTTCTTC
CSVELETSGYWDEQFF
>TRBJ1-3|.|.|TRBV4-3
TGCGCCAGCAGCCATAGGCCGAACTCTGGAAACACCATATATTTT
CASSHRPNSGNTIYF
>TRBJ2-7|.|.|TRBV7-2
TGTGCCAGCAGCGCAGGTAGCGGAACTCCCTACGAGCAGTACTTC
CASSAGSGTPYEQYF
>TRBJ1-1|TRBD1|.|TRBV5-1
TGCGCCAGCAGCCGGGACAGGGCGGACACTGAAGCTTTCTTT
CASSRDRADTEAFF
>TRBJ1-2|.|.|TRBV7-2
TGTGCCAGCAGCAGCACAGGGCCCTATGGCTACACCTTC
CASSSTGPYGYTF
>TRBJ1-5|.|.|TRBV2
TGTGCCAGCAGCTATCGGACACCTCGGAATCAGCCCCAGCATTTT
CASSYRTPRNQPQHF
>TRBJ2-7|.|few|TRBV4-3
TGCGCCAGCAGCCAAGCCCGAGGGGGGGAGCAGTACTTC
CASSQARGGEQYF